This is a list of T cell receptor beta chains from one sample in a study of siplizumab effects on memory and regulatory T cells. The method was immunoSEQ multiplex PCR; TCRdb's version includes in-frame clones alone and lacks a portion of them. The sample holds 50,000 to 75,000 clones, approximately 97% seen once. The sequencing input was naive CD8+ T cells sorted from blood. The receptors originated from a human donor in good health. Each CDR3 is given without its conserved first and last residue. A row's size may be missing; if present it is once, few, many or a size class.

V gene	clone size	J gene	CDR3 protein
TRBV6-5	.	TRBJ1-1	AARRGGREAF
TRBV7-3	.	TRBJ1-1	ASSLGAGNTEAF
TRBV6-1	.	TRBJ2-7	ASSAPEAGPYEQY
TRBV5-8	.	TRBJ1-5	ASSSKQGDQPQH
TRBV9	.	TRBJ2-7	ASSERGTTYEQY
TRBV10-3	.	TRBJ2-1	AISGVGNEQF
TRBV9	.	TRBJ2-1	ASSVFGGFNEQF
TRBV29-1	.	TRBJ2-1	SAQWADEQF
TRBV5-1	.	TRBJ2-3	ASRLAGASDTQY
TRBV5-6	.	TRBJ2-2	ASRNGPNTGELF
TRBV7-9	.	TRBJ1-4	ASRQGGTNEKLF
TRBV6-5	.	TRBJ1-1	ASTEGGVYGEAF
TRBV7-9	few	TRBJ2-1	ASSFNEQF
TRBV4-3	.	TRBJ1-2	ASSQDRGAGGYT
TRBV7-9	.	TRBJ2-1	ASSFSGGGFNEQF
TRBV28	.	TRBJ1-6	ASSSERAGTASFSYNSPLH
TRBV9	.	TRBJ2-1	ASSVDRSLGNEQF
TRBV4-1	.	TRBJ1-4	ASGDGLNEKLF
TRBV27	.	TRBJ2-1	ASTQGGFSYNEQF
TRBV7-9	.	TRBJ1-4	ASSSYSVNGEKLF
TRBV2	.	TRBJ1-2	ASSRTGTDGTGYT
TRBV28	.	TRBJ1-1	ASSIGPNTEAF
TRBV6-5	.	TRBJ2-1	ASSQDGSSYNEQF
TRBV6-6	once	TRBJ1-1	ASSYSESSNTEAF
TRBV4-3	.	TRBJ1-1	ASSPVLGNTEAF
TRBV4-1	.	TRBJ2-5	ASSLGQGADETQY
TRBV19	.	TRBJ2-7	ASSIGGGSSEQY
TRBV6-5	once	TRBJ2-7	ASTSLAGDYEQY
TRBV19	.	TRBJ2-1	ASISAGGPDSYNEQF
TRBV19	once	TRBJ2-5	ASSPGPRGETQY
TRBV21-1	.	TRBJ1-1	ASSKPYRGSEAF
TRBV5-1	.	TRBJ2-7	ASSLGSSYEQY
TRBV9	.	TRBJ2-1	ASTSPASGGLNEQF
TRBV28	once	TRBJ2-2	ASSPSEELF
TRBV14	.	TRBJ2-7	ASSRYGTASYEQY
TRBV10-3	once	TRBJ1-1	AISETGTGRFSAEAF
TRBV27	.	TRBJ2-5	ASSFLNEKETQY
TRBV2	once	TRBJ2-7	ASSEGLAAISYEQY
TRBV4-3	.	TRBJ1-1	ASSQATEFEAF
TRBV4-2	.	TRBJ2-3	ASSSSGLADADTQY
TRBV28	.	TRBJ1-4	ASSPGTGRATNEKLF
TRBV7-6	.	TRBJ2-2	ASSLQRGSLTNGELF
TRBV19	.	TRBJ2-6	ATEGGSGANVLT
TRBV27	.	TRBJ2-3	ASSLKGLAVFTDTQY
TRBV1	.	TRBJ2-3	TSSPAGDYTDTQY
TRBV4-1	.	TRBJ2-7	ASSHSSGTGGEQY
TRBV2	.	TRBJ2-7	ASSEGRLVSGEQY
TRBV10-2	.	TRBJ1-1	ASSERQVNTEAF
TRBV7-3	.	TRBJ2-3	ASSLIAESTDTQY
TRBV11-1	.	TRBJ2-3	ASSPTSSVTDTQY
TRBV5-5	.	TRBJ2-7	ASSLVRQGSYEQY
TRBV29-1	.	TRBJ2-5	SVETVYQETQY
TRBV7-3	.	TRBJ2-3	ASSSSGGGTDTQY